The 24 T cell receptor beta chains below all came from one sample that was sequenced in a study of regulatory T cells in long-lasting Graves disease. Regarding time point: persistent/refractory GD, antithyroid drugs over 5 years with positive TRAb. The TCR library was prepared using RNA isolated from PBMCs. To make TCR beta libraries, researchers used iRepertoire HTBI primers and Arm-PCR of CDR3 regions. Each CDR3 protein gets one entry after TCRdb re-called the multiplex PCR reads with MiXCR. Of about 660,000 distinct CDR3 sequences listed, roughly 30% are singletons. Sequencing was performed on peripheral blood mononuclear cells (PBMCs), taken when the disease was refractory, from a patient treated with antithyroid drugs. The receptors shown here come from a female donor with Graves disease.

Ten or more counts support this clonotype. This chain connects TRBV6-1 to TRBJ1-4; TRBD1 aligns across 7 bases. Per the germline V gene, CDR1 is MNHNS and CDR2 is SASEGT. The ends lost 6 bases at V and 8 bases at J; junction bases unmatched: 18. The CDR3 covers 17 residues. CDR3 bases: TGTGCCAGCAGCCCTAACGTACCGACAGGGCGAAAGGAAAAACTGTTTTTT. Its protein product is CASSPNVPTGRKEKLFF.

CDR3 DNA sequence: TGCAGCGTTACCCACACCGGGGAGCTGTTTTTT. Translation: CSVTHTGELFF. The rearrangement uses TRBV20-1 and TRBJ2-2; D is undetermined. The CDR3 loop spans 11 amino acids. Germline V CDR1 and CDR2: DFQATT, SNEGSKA (reference sequence).

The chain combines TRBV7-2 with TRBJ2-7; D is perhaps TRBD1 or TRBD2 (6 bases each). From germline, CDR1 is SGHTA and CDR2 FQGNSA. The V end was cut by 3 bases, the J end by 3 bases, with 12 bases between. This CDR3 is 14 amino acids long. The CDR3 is CASSLRGESYEQYF. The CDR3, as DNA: TGTGCCAGCAGCTTGAGGGGGGAGAGCTACGAGCAGTACTTC.

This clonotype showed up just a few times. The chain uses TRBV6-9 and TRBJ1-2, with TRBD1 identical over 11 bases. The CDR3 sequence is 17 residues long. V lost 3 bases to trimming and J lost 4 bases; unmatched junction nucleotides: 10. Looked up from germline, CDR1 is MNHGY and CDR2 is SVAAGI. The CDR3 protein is CASSYTSVGTGGYGYTF. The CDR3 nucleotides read TGTGCCAGCAGTTACACCTCGGTTGGGACAGGGGGCTATGGCTACACCTTC.

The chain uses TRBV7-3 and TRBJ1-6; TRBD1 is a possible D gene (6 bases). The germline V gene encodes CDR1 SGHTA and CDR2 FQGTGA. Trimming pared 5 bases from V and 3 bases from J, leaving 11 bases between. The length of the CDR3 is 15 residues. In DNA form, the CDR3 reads TGTGCCAGCAGCCAAACAGGGAACTATAATTCACCCCTCCACTTT. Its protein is CASSQTGNYNSPLHF.

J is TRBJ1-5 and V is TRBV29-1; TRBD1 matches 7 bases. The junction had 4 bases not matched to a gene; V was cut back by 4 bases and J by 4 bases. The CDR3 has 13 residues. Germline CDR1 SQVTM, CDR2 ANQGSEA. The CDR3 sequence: CSVGDSQNQPQHF. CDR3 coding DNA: TGCAGCGTTGGGGACAGTCAAAATCAGCCCCAGCATTTT.

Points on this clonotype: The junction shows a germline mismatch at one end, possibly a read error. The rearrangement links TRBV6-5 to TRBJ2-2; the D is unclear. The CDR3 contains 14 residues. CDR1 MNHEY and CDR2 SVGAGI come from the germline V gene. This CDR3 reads CASRYFYDTGELFF. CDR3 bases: TGTGCCAGCAGGTACTTCTATGACACCGGGGAGCTGTTTTTT.

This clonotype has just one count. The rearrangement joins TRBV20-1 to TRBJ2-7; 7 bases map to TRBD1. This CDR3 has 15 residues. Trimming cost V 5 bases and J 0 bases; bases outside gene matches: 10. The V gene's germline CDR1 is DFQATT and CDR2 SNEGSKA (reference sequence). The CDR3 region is CSAPSPGTASYEQYF. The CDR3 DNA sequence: TGCAGTGCTCCCTCTCCGGGGACAGCCTCCTACGAGCAGTACTTC.

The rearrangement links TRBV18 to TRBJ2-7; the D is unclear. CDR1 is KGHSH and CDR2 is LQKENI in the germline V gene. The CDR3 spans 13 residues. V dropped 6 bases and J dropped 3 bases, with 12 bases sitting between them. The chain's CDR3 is CASSLRRYYEQYF. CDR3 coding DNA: TGTGCCAGCTCCCTTCGGAGATACTACGAGCAGTACTTC.

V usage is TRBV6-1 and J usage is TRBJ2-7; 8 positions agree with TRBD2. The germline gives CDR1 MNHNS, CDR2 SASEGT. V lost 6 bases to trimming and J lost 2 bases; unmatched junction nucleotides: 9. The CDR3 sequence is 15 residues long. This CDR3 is CASSPVTGGTYEQYF. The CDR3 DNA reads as TGTGCCAGCAGCCCCGTGACGGGGGGGACCTACGAGCAGTACTTC.

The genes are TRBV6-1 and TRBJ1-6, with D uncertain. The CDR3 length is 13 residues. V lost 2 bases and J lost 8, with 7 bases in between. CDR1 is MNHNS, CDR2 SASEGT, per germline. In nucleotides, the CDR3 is TGTGCCAGCAGTGAATCCCCCCATTCACCCCTCCACTTT. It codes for CASSESPHSPLHF.

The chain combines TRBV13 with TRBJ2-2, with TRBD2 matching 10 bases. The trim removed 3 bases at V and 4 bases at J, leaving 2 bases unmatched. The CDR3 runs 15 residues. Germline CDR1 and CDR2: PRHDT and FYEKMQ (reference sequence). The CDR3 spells CASSFTSGTTGELFF. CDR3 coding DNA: TGTGCCAGCAGCTTTACTAGCGGGACCACCGGGGAGCTGTTTTTT.

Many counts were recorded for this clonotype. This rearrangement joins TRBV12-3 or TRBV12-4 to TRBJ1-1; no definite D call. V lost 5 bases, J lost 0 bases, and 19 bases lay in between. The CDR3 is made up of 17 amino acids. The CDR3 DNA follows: TGTGCCAGCAGTCAGCCCTTGGGCAGCCCTATGAACACTGAAGCTTTCTTT. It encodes CASSQPLGSPMNTEAFF.

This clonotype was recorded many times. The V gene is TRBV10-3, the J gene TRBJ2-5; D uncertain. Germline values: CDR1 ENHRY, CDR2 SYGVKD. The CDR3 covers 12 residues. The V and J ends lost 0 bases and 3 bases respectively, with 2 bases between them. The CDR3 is CAISESEETQYF. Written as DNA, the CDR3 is TGTGCCATCAGTGAGTCGGAAGAGACCCAGTACTTC.

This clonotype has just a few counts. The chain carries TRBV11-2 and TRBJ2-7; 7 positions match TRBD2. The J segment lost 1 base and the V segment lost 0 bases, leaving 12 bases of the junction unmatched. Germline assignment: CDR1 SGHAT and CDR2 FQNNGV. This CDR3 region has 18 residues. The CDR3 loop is CASSLDPGLAVDSYEQYF. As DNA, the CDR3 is TGTGCCAGCAGCTTAGACCCGGGGCTAGCGGTAGATTCCTACGAGCAGTACTTC. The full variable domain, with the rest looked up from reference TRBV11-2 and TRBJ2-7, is EAGVAQSPRYKIIEKRQSVAFWCNPISGHATLYWYQQILGQGPKLLIQFQNNGVVDDSQLPKDRFSAERLKGVDSTLKIQPAKLEDSAVYLCASSLDPGLAVDSYEQYFGPGTRLTVT.

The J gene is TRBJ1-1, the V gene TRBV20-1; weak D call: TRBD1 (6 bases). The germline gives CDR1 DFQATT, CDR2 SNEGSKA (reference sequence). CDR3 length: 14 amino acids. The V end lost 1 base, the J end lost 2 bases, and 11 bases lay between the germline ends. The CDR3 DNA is TGCAGTGCTAGAGGATCAGGGGTTAACACTGAAGCTTTCTTT. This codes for CSARGSGVNTEAFF.

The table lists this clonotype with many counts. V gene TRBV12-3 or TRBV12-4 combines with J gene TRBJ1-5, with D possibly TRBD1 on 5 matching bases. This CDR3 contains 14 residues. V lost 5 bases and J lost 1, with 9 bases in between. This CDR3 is CASSHRDSNQPQHF. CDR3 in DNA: TGTGCCAGCAGTCACCGGGACAGCAATCAGCCCCAGCATTTT.

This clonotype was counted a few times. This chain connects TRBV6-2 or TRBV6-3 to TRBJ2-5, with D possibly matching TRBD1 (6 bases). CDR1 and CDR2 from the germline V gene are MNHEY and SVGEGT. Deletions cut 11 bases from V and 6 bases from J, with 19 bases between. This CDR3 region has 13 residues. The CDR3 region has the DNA TGTGCCGCAGGCTTCAGGGGTGTGAAGACCCAGTACTTC. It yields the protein CAAGFRGVKTQYF.

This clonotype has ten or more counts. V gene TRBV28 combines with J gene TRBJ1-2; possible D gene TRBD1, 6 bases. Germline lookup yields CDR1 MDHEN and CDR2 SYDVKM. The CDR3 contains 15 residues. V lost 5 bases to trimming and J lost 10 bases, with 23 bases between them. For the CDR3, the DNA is TGTGCCAGCAGTCCCCTCCCTCGGGACAATCCTGTCTACACCTTC. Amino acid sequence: CASSPLPRDNPVYTF.

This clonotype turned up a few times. Here the CDR3 DNA reads TGCAGCGTTGAGGAGACCCCGGAGAACACTGAAGCTTTCTTT. Translating it yields CSVEETPENTEAFF. The chain couples TRBV29-1 to TRBJ1-1; D call uncertain. The V gene's germline CDR1 is SQVTM and CDR2 ANQGSEA. The germline V and J ends were trimmed by 3 bases and 1 base, with 12 bases remaining between them. The CDR3 covers 14 residues.

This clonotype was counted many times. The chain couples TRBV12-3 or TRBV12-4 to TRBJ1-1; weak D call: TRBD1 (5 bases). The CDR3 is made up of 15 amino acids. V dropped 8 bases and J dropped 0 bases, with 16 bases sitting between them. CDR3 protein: CASLRGWSLNTEAFF. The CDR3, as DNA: TGTGCCAGCCTGAGGGGATGGTCTCTGAACACTGAAGCTTTCTTT.

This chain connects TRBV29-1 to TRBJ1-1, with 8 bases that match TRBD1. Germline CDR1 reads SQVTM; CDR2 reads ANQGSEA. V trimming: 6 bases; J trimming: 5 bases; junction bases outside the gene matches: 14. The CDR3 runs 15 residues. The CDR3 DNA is TGCAGCGTGGCGAAGGAACCAGGGGGCCCGACTGAAGCTTTCTTT. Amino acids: CSVAKEPGGPTEAFF.

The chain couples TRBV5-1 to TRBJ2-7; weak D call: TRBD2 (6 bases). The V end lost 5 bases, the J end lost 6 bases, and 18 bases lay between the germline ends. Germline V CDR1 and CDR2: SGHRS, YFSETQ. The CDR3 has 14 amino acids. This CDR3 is CASSPGSGSSEQYF. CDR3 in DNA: TGCGCCAGCAGTCCTGGTTCCGGGAGCTCCGAGCAGTACTTC.

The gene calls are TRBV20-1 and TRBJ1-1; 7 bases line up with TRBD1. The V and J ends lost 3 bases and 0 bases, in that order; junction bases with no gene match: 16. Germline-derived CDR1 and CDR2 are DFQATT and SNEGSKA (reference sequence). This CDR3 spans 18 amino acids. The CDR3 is CSARKRDSPWTLNTEAFF. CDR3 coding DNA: TGCAGTGCTAGGAAACGGGACAGCCCCTGGACCTTGAACACTGAAGCTTTCTTT.